The 3 T cell receptor beta chains listed next were all sequenced from one sample in a study of PD-1 blockade in classical Hodgkin lymphoma. Time point given: cycle 4 day 1 (C4D1), after six to seven weeks of nivolumab. Every patient had relapsed following autologous stem cell transplantation, and cohorts differed in brentuximab vedotin exposure. The table came from immunoSEQ multiplex PCR; TCRdb's copy has only in-frame clones and leaves some out. Among 25,000 to 35,000 clones listed, around 68% were seen once. The sample in question was peripheral blood mononuclear cells (PBMCs), obtained before the fourth cycle of nivolumab. These receptors came from a human donor with classical Hodgkin lymphoma.

The chain combines TRBV15 with TRBJ1-1; no clear D gene. The CDR3 runs to 14 residues. Germline lookup yields CDR1 LNHNV and CDR2 YYDKDF (reference sequence). Trimming took off 5 bases at V and 5 bases at J, with 15 bases between the two ends. CDR3 bases: TGTGCCACCAGCGGACGTGCGTCGGGGACTGAAGCTTTCTTT. Translated: CATSGRASGTEAFF.

The table lists this clone with a count of one. The J gene is TRBJ2-2, the V gene TRBV6-1; tentatively, D is TRBD2 (6 bases). Trimming cost V 7 bases and J 6 bases, with 18 bases left between them. CDR3 size: 15 residues. Germline V gene data show CDR1 as MNHNS and CDR2 as SASEGT. This CDR3 is CASITGRGIPGELFF. The CDR3 region has the DNA TGTGCCAGCATAACTGGGCGCGGGATCCCCGGGGAGCTGTTTTTT.

A note on this clone: Relative to the germline gene, one junction end is altered; a read error may explain this. V is TRBV7-7 and J is TRBJ2-1; D perhaps matches TRBD2 (5 bases). The CDR3 spans 14 residues. Germline CDR1 is SSHAT and CDR2 is FNYEAQ (reference sequence). This chain's CDR3 is CASSLSEGWNEQFF. The CDR3 region has the DNA TGTGCTAGCAGCTTATCTGAGGGCTGGAATGAGCAGTTCTTC.